Presented here are 21 T cell receptor beta chains from one specimen sequenced in a study of T cells after yellow fever vaccination. TCRdb processed the 5' RACE reads anew with MiXCR; each CDR3 protein has one entry. This table has approximately 300,000 distinct CDR3 sequences, about 10% appearing once. Here the sequenced sample was CD4+ T cells sorted from PBMCs, taken 45 days after the yellow fever booster vaccination. These receptors were obtained from a young man who received the YFV17D yellow fever vaccine.

The sample holds many counts of this clonotype. The rearrangement uses TRBV12-1 and TRBJ2-3; whether TRBD2, the table's D call, matches the DNA was not checked. TRBV12-1 is assigned pseudogene status. This CDR3 contains 17 residues. CDR3 bases: TGTGCCAGCAGCACCACGATTAGCGGGTCCCTTGGGGATACGCAGTATTTT. Residues: CASSTTISGSLGDTQYF.

The J gene is TRBJ1-6, the V gene TRBV7-6, with 9 bases aligning to TRBD1. This CDR3 spans 15 amino acids. Germline-derived CDR1 and CDR2 are SGHVS and FNYEAQ. The J segment lost 8 bases and the V segment lost 5 bases, leaving 7 bases of the junction unmatched. The CDR3 DNA is TGTGCCAGCAGCAGGACAGGGGAAGTATATTCACCCCTCCACTTT. Its translation: CASSRTGEVYSPLHF.

This clonotype was detected only a few times. This sequence joins TRBV28 and TRBJ2-3; a possible D gene is TRBD2 (6 bases). The CDR3 is 15 residues long. The V end was cut by 2 bases, the J end by 3 bases, with 12 bases between. Germline CDR1 and CDR2: MDHEN and SYDVKM. CDR3 sequence: CASSLAGSGTDTQYF. The CDR3 DNA reads TGTGCCAGCAGTTTAGCGGGGTCGGGAACAGATACGCAGTATTTT.

The V call is TRBV20-1, the J call TRBJ2-3; no firm D call. Germline V gene lookup returns CDR1 DFQATT and CDR2 SNEGSKA (reference sequence). The CDR3 contains 11 residues. Trimming removed 4 bases from V and 9 bases from J, with 11 bases in between. CDR3 sequence: CSAKPAGTQYF. CDR3 DNA sequence: TGCAGTGCTAAGCCTGCTGGGACGCAGTATTTT.

A few counts support this clonotype. The rearrangement joins TRBV5-1 to TRBJ1-3, with unresolved D. CDR1 is SGHRS and CDR2 is YFSETQ in the germline V gene. The CDR3 sequence is 16 residues long. Trimming stripped 2 bases from V and 0 bases from J, with 12 bases between. The CDR3 nucleotides read TGCGCCAGCAGCTTCCGTCCCGGGTACTCTGGAAACACCATATATTTT. It translates to CASSFRPGYSGNTIYF. Complete variable domain (other parts from reference TRBV5-1 and TRBJ1-3): KAGVTQTPRYLIKTRGQQVTLSCSPISGHRSVSWYQQTPGQGLQFLFEYFSETQRNKGNFPGRFSGRQFSNSRSEMNVSTLELGDSALYLCASSFRPGYSGNTIYFGEGSWLTVV.

This clonotype was seen more than once but under ten times. The V call is TRBV7-2, the J call TRBJ2-2; TRBD2 agrees at 7 bases. The V gene's germline CDR1 is SGHTA and CDR2 FQGNSA. The CDR3 runs to 14 residues. V gave up 1 base and J gave up 6 bases; unmatched junction bases: 2. CDR3 DNA sequence: TGTGCCAGCAGCTTAGAAGCGGGGCCCGGGGAGCTGTTTTTT. Protein sequence: CASSLEAGPGELFF.

The chain carries TRBV4-1 and TRBJ1-2; D gene uncertain. CDR1 is MGHRA and CDR2 is YSYEKL in the germline V gene. The CDR3 length is 13 residues. V lost 0 bases, J lost 4 bases, and 6 bases lay in between. CDR3 loop: CASSQDWTYGYTF. CDR3 DNA: TGCGCCAGCAGCCAAGATTGGACCTATGGCTACACCTTC.

The table lists this clonotype with a few counts. The chain is built from TRBV6-1 and TRBJ1-2; 7 bases match TRBD1. Germline V gene sequence: CDR1 MNHNS, CDR2 SASEGT. The CDR3 has 13 amino acids. Trimming removed 1 base from V and 5 bases from J; junction bases left unmatched: 1. CDR3 protein: CASSEGTGYGYTF. As DNA, the CDR3 is TGTGCCAGCAGTGAAGGGACAGGATATGGCTACACCTTC.

The chain couples TRBV7-2 to TRBJ1-6; TRBD1 agrees at 8 bases. CDR1 and CDR2 (germline): SGHTA, FQGNSA. The CDR3 consists of 16 residues. Germline trimming cut 5 bases from V and 0 bases from J; bases unmatched to any gene: 3. CDR3 sequence (DNA): TGTGCCAGCAGCCAAACAGGGGGCTCCTATAATTCACCCCTCCACTTT. Translation gives CASSQTGGSYNSPLHF. Full variable domain (missing parts from reference TRBV7-2 and TRBJ1-6): GAGVSQSPSNKVTEKGKDVELRCDPISGHTALYWYRQSLGQGLEFLIYFQGNSAPDKSGLPSDRFSAERTGGSVSTLTIQRTQQEDSAVYLCASSQTGGSYNSPLHFGNGTRLTVT.

This rearrangement joins TRBV28 to TRBJ2-7; 7 positions match TRBD1. V trimming: 6 bases; J trimming: 7 bases; junction bases outside the gene matches: 6. This CDR3 has 12 amino acids. Germline V gives CDR1 MDHEN, CDR2 SYDVKM. CDR3 sequence: CASSGQEAEQYV. Here the CDR3 DNA reads TGTGCCAGCAGCGGACAGGAGGCGGAGCAGTACGTC.

This rearrangement joins TRBV20-1 to TRBJ2-7; 10 bases map to TRBD1. CDR3 length: 15 residues. With V trimmed by 1 base and J by 3 bases, 6 bases remained unmatched. Germline CDR1 is DFQATT and CDR2 is SNEGSKA (reference sequence). The CDR3 reads CSARVRQGALYEQYF. The CDR3, as DNA: TGCAGTGCTAGAGTTAGACAGGGGGCCCTCTACGAGCAGTACTTC.

This clonotype was observed a handful of times. The chain joins TRBV6-2 or TRBV6-3 to TRBJ2-7; D is uncertain. This CDR3 region has 12 residues. Trimming pared 7 bases from V and 7 bases from J, leaving 14 bases between. Germline V CDR1 and CDR2: MNHEY, SVGEGT. Here the CDR3 reads CASTDSTREQYF. Written as DNA, the CDR3 is TGTGCCAGCACGGATAGCACGAGGGAGCAGTACTTC.

This clonotype showed up many times. The chain joins TRBV7-9 to TRBJ2-1; the D gene is possibly TRBD2 (7 bases). Trimming took off 5 bases at V and 4 bases at J, with 18 bases between the two ends. From germline, CDR1 is SEHNR and CDR2 FQNEAQ (reference sequence). The CDR3 contains 16 residues. Here the CDR3 reads CASSPGGLAVYNEQFF. DNA for the CDR3: TGTGCCAGCAGCCCCGGGGGGCTAGCAGTTTACAATGAGCAGTTCTTC.

This clonotype occurred a few times. V usage is TRBV20-1 and J usage is TRBJ2-3; D is unclear. V lost 1 base and J 1 base, leaving 12 bases between the germline ends. Germline V gene sequence: CDR1 DFQATT, CDR2 SNEGSKA (reference sequence). The CDR3 length is 15 residues. In nucleotides, the CDR3 is TGCAGTGCTAGAGGTGATATCCTTGGCACAGATACGCAGTATTTT. Amino acid sequence: CSARGDILGTDTQYF.

This clonotype has at least ten counts. The gene calls are TRBV28 and TRBJ1-6; the D gene is possibly TRBD1 (6 bases). The CDR3 loop spans 17 amino acids. The V gene lost 4 bases and the J gene lost 7 bases, with 20 bases spanning the gap. The germline V gene has CDR1 MDHEN and CDR2 SYDVKM. The CDR3 region has the DNA TGTGCCAGCAGTTCTACTGGGGGGCTGGGGAGCAATTCACCCCTCCACTTT. Protein product: CASSSTGGLGSNSPLHF. The full variable domain, completed using reference TRBV28 and TRBJ1-6, is DVKVTQSSRYLVKRTGEKVFLECVQDMDHENMFWYRQDPGLGLRLIYFSYDVKMKEKGDIPEGYSVSREKKERFSLILESASTNQTSMYLCASSSTGGLGSNSPLHFGNGTRLTVT.

This chain connects TRBV15 to TRBJ1-1; 8 bases match TRBD1. The CDR3 spans 15 residues. J gave up 6 bases and V 0 bases, and 6 bases lay outside the gene matches. The germline gives CDR1 LNHNV, CDR2 YYDKDF (reference sequence). CDR3 DNA: TGTGCCACCAGCAGAGATCGGACAGGGCGGGCTGAAGCTTTCTTT. It translates to CATSRDRTGRAEAFF.

This clonotype was seen a handful of times. V usage is TRBV12-3 or TRBV12-4 and J usage is TRBJ2-3, with D hard to call. V lost 3 bases to trimming and J lost 2 bases, with 18 bases between them. CDR3 length: 17 residues. CDR3 in amino acids: CASSFRVLGRPTDTQYF. CDR3 DNA: TGTGCCAGCAGTTTCCGAGTTTTGGGCAGGCCCACAGATACGCAGTATTTT.

This clonotype has just a few counts. This chain joins TRBV19 and TRBJ1-5, with 7 bases that match TRBD1. Germline trimming cut 3 bases from V and 11 bases from J; bases unmatched to any gene: 10. The CDR3 has 14 amino acids. Germline lookup yields CDR1 LNHDA and CDR2 SQIVND (reference sequence). CDR3 sequence reads: CASSIESGGPAQHF. CDR3 nucleotides: TGTGCCAGTAGTATTGAGTCAGGGGGTCCGGCCCAGCATTTT.

This chain connects TRBV15 to TRBJ2-3; tentative D call: TRBD2 (6 bases). The germline V and J ends were trimmed by 7 bases and 8 bases, with 16 bases remaining between them. Germline V gene sequence: CDR1 LNHNV, CDR2 YYDKDF (reference sequence). CDR3 length equals 13 residues. The CDR3 loop is CATTLRDHFTQYF. CDR3 coding DNA: TGTGCCACCACCCTGCGGGACCATTTTACGCAGTATTTT.

The rearrangement uses TRBV6-2 or TRBV6-3 and TRBJ2-5; 9 nucleotides align to TRBD2. Trimming took 5 bases from V and 1 from J; bases not matched to a gene: 5. The CDR3 sequence is 15 residues long. The germline gives CDR1 MNHEY, CDR2 SVGEGT. As DNA, the CDR3 is TGTGCCAGCAGTACCGATAGCGGGGGCCAAGAGACCCAGTACTTC. Translated, it gives CASSTDSGGQETQYF.

A few counts support this clonotype. The genes are TRBV2 and TRBJ1-5, with D unclear. Germline assignment: CDR1 SNHLY and CDR2 FYNNEI. The CDR3 extends over 17 amino acids. Trimming left V 1 base short and J 0 bases short, with 13 bases between. The CDR3 region is CASSEVLRRYSNQPQHF. The CDR3 DNA is TGTGCCAGCAGTGAAGTGCTAAGACGATATAGCAATCAGCCCCAGCATTTT.